The 2 T cell receptor beta chains below were found in one sample sequenced in a study of blood T cell repertoires in COVID-19. The assay was immunoSEQ multiplex PCR, and TCRdb's table has in-frame clones only and misses some. This repertoire shows about 230,000 clones, 83% found once; its top ten account for about 7.4%. Sequenced: peripheral blood. The receptors stem from a woman between 50 and 59 years old with acute or convalescent COVID-19.

This chain uses TRBV27 with TRBJ1-4, with D possibly matching TRBD1 (6 bases). The V gene lost 5 bases and the J gene lost 9 bases, with 10 bases spanning the gap. The CDR3 has 12 amino acids. The germline CDR1 and CDR2 sequences are MNHEY and SMNVEV (reference sequence). In nucleotides, the CDR3 is TGTGCCAGCAGTCCGGACAGTCAAAAACTGTTTTTT. It codes for CASSPDSQKLFF.

This clone was counted a single time. Other DNA sequences in the same sample also yield this CDR3. The gene calls are TRBV7-8 and TRBJ1-2, with D possibly matching TRBD1 (6 bases). V lost 1 base and J lost 5, with 8 bases in between. This CDR3 has 13 amino acids. Germline values: CDR1 SGHVS, CDR2 FQNEAQ. The CDR3 DNA reads as TGTGCCAGCAGCTTAGACAGGGAATATGGCTACACCTTC. Its translation is CASSLDREYGYTF.